What follows are 8 T cell receptor beta chains derived from one specimen sequenced in a study of cytomegalovirus exposure and HLA in healthy donors (dated by TCRdb to the late 2010s). The library was built by means of the immunoSEQ multiplex PCR assay. For the multiplex PCR, a mixture combining 60 forward primers for TCR Vbeta segments and 13 reverse primers for TCR Jbeta segments was used. Drawn from immuneACCESS, this table holds only the in-frame rearrangements with V and J called that TCRdb kept. Clones are partly lost; checked studies trace under half to an unresolved V gene and leave the rest unexplained. For this sample the table gives 150,000 or so clones, of which less than 65% were detected only once. Around 2.9% of the sample goes to the ten largest clones. Sequences were obtained from PBMCs. The receptors originated from a woman aged 25 to 39 in good health and CMV-seropositive.

This chain connects TRBV7-9 to TRBJ1-4, with D possibly TRBD1 on 5 matching bases. Germline values: CDR1 SEHNR, CDR2 FQNEAQ (reference sequence). V lost 3 bases and J 7 bases, leaving 12 bases between the germline ends. This CDR3 contains 14 residues. CDR3 in DNA: TGTGCCAGCAGCTTTGGGCGGGGGGGTGAAAAACTGTTTTTT. Translating gives CASSFGRGGEKLFF.

This clone occurred once. The chain is built from TRBV11-2 and TRBJ2-7; no clear D gene. V lost 5 bases and J lost 6, with 11 bases in between. Per the germline V gene, CDR1 is SGHAT and CDR2 is FQNNGV. The length of the CDR3 is 12 residues. CDR3 coding DNA: TGTGCCAGCAGCCCCCTTTCGGGCGAGCAGTACTTC. Translation gives CASSPLSGEQYF.

The chain carries TRBV5-1 and TRBJ1-2, with TRBD1 matching over 7 bases. The CDR3 totals 14 residues. After removal of 4 bases from V and 0 bases from J, the junction contained 3 bases not matched to a gene. Germline V gives CDR1 SGHRS, CDR2 YFSETQ. The CDR3 DNA reads TGCGCCAGCAGCATGGGACAGACTAACTATGGCTACACCTTC. This gives the protein CASSMGQTNYGYTF.

The chain couples TRBV5-6 to TRBJ1-5; D may be TRBD1 (6 bases). Germline V gives CDR1 SGHDT, CDR2 YYEEEE. Trimming removed 0 bases at V and 6 bases at J, with 13 bases between. The CDR3 contains 15 residues. The CDR3: CASSLGQGMGQPQHF. The DNA for the CDR3 is TGTGCCAGCAGCTTGGGGCAGGGGATGGGTCAGCCCCAGCATTTT.

V is TRBV29-1 and J is TRBJ1-1; possible D gene TRBD1, 6 bases. The V end lost 2 bases, the J end lost 0 bases, and 7 bases lay between the germline ends. Germline V gene data show CDR1 as SQVTM and CDR2 as ANQGSEA. This CDR3 has 13 residues. CDR3: CSVETGMNTEAFF. The DNA for the CDR3 is TGCAGCGTTGAAACAGGGATGAACACTGAAGCTTTCTTT. The full variable domain, rest sourced from reference TRBV29-1 and TRBJ1-1, is SAVISQKPSRDICQRGTSLTIQCQVDSQVTMMFWYRQQPGQSLTLIATANQGSEATYESGFVIDKFPISRPNLTFSTLTVSNMSPEDSSIYLCSVETGMNTEAFFGQGTRLTVV.

The chain recombines TRBV28 with TRBJ1-2; 7 bases fit TRBD1. This CDR3 has 14 amino acids. V shed 5 bases, J shed 8 bases, and the junction held 11 bases outside the gene matches. Germline assignment: CDR1 MDHEN and CDR2 SYDVKM. DNA of the CDR3: TGTGCCAGCAGTCCCTCCAGTCGGACAGGCGGCTACACCTTC. Its translation: CASSPSSRTGGYTF.

V gene TRBV28 combines with J gene TRBJ1-2, with D hard to call. Trimming took 5 bases from V and 0 from J, leaving 10 bases between them. The CDR3 contains 14 residues. CDR1 and CDR2 from the germline V gene are MDHEN and SYDVKM. Written as DNA, the CDR3 is TGTGCCAGCAGTACAGCGGTAGCTAACTATGGCTACACCTTC. Residues: CASSTAVANYGYTF.

This sequence joins TRBV6-6 and TRBJ1-2; TRBD1 matches at 7 bases. CDR1 is MNHNY, CDR2 SVGAGI, per germline (reference sequence). The length of the CDR3 is 15 residues. V lost 6 bases and J lost 3; bases outside the gene matches: 10. The CDR3, as DNA: TGTGCCAGCAGCGATACAGGGGTGGGGGACTATGGCTACACCTTC. Residues: CASSDTGVGDYGYTF.